This TCR beta chain was retrieved from a study of blood T cell repertoires in COVID-19. For the study at large: Acute and convalescent COVID-19 samples came from the United States, Italy and Spain. T cells, B-cell-depleted T cells, or PBMCs supplied cDNA or gDNA.

Authors' analysis steps: Amplified reference gene primers provided the basis for estimating nucleated cell counts. Here immunoSEQ multiplex PCR was the method, and the copy in TCRdb shows in-frame clones only, minus some. The V and J calls and clone size were taken over from that table, and D and trimming were inferred from the DNA. The sample lists about 45,000 clones, about 80% occurring once. Trimming took 2 bases from V and 5 from J, leaving 10 bases between them. Germline CDR1 is SGHAT and CDR2 is FQDESV (reference sequence). CDR3 length equals 15 residues. The TCR comes from a man in his 70s with acute or convalescent COVID-19. The rearrangement uses TRBV11-1 and TRBJ1-6; possible D gene TRBD1, 6 bases. Sequencing was done on a sample of peripheral blood. CDR3 nucleotide sequence: TGTGCCAGCAGCTTACAGGGGTGGGATAATTCACCCCTCCACTTT. Its translation: CASSLQGWDNSPLHF.